These T cell receptor beta chains were read from a single sample in a study of T cells in Graves' hyperthyroidism and ophthalmopathy. TCRdb fed the multiplex PCR reads into MiXCR, producing one record per CDR3 protein. The sample has 250,000 to 350,000 distinct CDR3 sequences; around 20% are singletons. The material sequenced was blood. These receptors were collected from a young man with Graves' ophthalmopathy. CDR3s include the opening cysteine and the closing phenylalanine or tryptophan. A D gene is named only where the DNA matches it firmly. Clone size is not always given. Where it is, it says once, few, many or a class for expanded clones.

D gene	clone size	V gene	J gene	CDR3 DNA	CDR3 protein
TRBD2	few	TRBV27	TRBJ2-2	TGTGCCAGCAGTTTATTAGCGGGCCGGGAGCTGTTTTTT	CASSLLAGRELFF
NA	few	TRBV20-1	TRBJ1-1	TGCATTCGCAATAGTAGCGATATGAACACTGAAGCTTTCTTT	CIRNSSDMNTEAFF
TRBD1	NA	TRBV19	TRBJ1-5	TGTGCCAGTAGTACGACAGGGGGTAGGAATCAGCCCCAGCATTTT	CASSTTGGRNQPQHF
NA	NA	TRBV19	TRBJ2-5	TGTGCCAGTAGTATCCTCCTGGGCCAAGAGACCCAGTACTTC	CASSILLGQETQYF
TRBD1	many	TRBV15	TRBJ2-7	TGTGCCACCAGCAGAGGACAGGGTCGTGGGACCTCTATCCCCGAGCAGTACTTC	CATSRGQGRGTSIPEQYF
NA	NA	TRBV11-3	TRBJ2-2	TGTGCCAGCAGCTTAATTGGTCGAGAGATGTCCGGGGAGCTGTTTTTT	CASSLIGREMSGELFF
NA	many	TRBV5-1	TRBJ2-5	TGCGCCAGCTTAGGTATGGGGACGAACACCCAAGAGACCCAGTACTTC	CASLGMGTNTQETQYF
NA	few	TRBV20-1	TRBJ1-1	TGCAGTGCTAGACTACAGGGTGCTGAAGCTTTCTTT	CSARLQGAEAFF
TRBD1	many	TRBV11-2	TRBJ1-2	TGTGCCAGCAGTTCGTCGGGACAGCTGTATGGCTACACCTTC	CASSSSGQLYGYTF
NA	many	TRBV18	TRBJ2-5	TGTGCCAGCTCCACCGGGGGCCAAGAGACCCAGTACTTC	CASSTGGQETQYF
NA	few	TRBV5-5	TRBJ2-1	TGTGCCAGCAGCGCACTAGTCAATGAGCAGTTCTTC	CASSALVNEQFF
TRBD1	many	TRBV2	TRBJ2-2	TGTGCCAGCAACCTGGACAGGGCGAACACCGGGGAGCTGTTTTTT	CASNLDRANTGELFF
NA	NA	TRBV7-2	TRBJ1-2	TGTGCCAGCAGCGCGACAGATTCTAACTATGGCTACACCTTC	CASSATDSNYGYTF
TRBD1	few	TRBV7-9	TRBJ1-3	TGTGCCAGCAGCGAAGCCAACAGGGGTAGAAACACCATATATTTT	CASSEANRGRNTIYF
NA	NA	TRBV14	TRBJ2-2	TGTGCCAGCAGCCAAGGGACAGAAACTAACACCGGGGAGCTGTTTTTT	CASSQGTETNTGELFF
NA	many	TRBV5-1	TRBJ1-4	TGCGCCAGCAGCCCCGACCCAGGGGATGAAAAACTGTTTTTT	CASSPDPGDEKLFF
NA	few	TRBV5-5	TRBJ2-7	TGTGCCAGCAGCTTGGGCGGAGGGGAGAACGAGCAGTACTTC	CASSLGGGENEQYF
NA	NA	TRBV12-3/TRBV12-4	TRBJ1-1	TGTGCCAGCAGTTCCACGGGACCGCAAATGAACACTGAAGCTTTCTTT	CASSSTGPQMNTEAFF
NA	few	TRBV15	TRBJ1-1	TGTGCCACCAGCAGAGGGAACAGGGAGGAAGCCGAAGCTTTCTTT	CATSRGNREEAEAFF
NA	once	TRBV15	TRBJ2-5	TGTGCCACCAGCATACTTGGGGGGCTTGGGGAGACCCAGTACTTC	CATSILGGLGETQYF
NA	few	TRBV16	TRBJ1-2	TGTGCCAGCAGCCCCACCGGGGACATCCTGAACTATAGCTACACCTTC	CASSPTGDILNYSYTF
TRBD1	many	TRBV2	TRBJ1-1	TGTGCCAGCAGTGCAGGACAGGGGGCCGCAAACACTGAAGCTTTCTTT	CASSAGQGAANTEAFF
NA	few	TRBV29-1	TRBJ1-6	TGCAGCGCCCTTGGAAGCTCCTATAATTCACCCCTCCACTTT	CSALGSSYNSPLHF
NA	NA	TRBV27	TRBJ2-7	TGTGCCAGCAGTCGGATCCAGGGAAATGGGGAGCAGTACTTC	CASSRIQGNGEQYF
NA	few	TRBV16	TRBJ1-1	TGTGCCAGCAGCTCCTTTGGTGTGGGCCTCGAAGCTTTCTTT	CASSSFGVGLEAFF
TRBD1	few	TRBV5-1	TRBJ2-1	TGCGCCAGCAGCGCCGGACAGGGGATGGATGAGCAGTTCTTC	CASSAGQGMDEQFF
NA	few	TRBV30	TRBJ2-6	TGTGCCTGGAGTTCATTCCACTTCACGGGCTCTGGGGCCAACGTCCTGACTTTC	CAWSSFHFTGSGANVLTF
NA	NA	TRBV27	TRBJ2-1	TGTGCCAGCAGTCTACAGGGTCCCAATGAGCAGTTCTTC	CASSLQGPNEQFF
TRBD1	NA	TRBV11-3	TRBJ1-4	TGTGCCAGCAGCCGTTTGGCGGGGGCGACAGGGGAAAAACTGTTTTTT	CASSRLAGATGEKLFF
TRBD2	many	TRBV9	TRBJ2-7	TGTGCCAGCAGCCCCGGGACTAGCGGGTACTCCTACGAGCAGTACTTC	CASSPGTSGYSYEQYF
NA	NA	TRBV14	TRBJ2-1	TGTGCCAGCAGCCAAGGGTCAAGCGTCTCCAATGAGCAGTTCTTC	CASSQGSSVSNEQFF
TRBD1	NA	TRBV20-1	TRBJ2-7	TGCAGTGCGACCCCCGGACAGGGGCTTAAGTACGAGCAGTACTTC	CSATPGQGLKYEQYF